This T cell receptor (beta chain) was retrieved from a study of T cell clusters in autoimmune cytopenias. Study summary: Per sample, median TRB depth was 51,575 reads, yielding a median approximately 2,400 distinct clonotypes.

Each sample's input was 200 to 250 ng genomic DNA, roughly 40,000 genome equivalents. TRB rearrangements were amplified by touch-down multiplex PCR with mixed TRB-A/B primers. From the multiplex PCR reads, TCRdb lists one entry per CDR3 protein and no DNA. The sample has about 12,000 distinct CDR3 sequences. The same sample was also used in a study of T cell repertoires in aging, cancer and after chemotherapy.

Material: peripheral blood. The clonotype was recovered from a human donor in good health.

CDR3 residues: CASWGRTGIDEQYF. The V and J genes are TRBV28 and TRBJ2-7; TCRdb names TRBD1, which stays unverified in the absence of DNA. The germline V gene encodes CDR1 MDHEN and CDR2 SYDVKM. The CDR3 extends over 14 amino acids.